The 8 T cell receptor beta chains below all came from one sample that was sequenced in a study of molecular identifiers for immune sequencing clone quantification (dated by TCRdb to 2017 to 2018). Library preparation used PCR. These reads were obtained on a NextSeq 500. In-frame beta chains were kept once TCRdb had trimmed the public reads at Q25 with fastp and called clones with MiXCR. Rows with one shared CDR3 protein collapse into an entry with the most common genes and DNA. The sample table records over 50,000 distinct CDR3 sequences; about a third of these occur just once. The ten most abundant clones make up 3% to 4% of the sample. Specimen: naive CD8+ T cells from blood, with Jurkat cell RNA spiked in. The cell subset or site label for this specimen denotes: FACS-sorted CD8+CD4-CCR7+CD45RA+ naive T cells. The receptors were gathered from a human donor in good health. Some libraries in this study had Jurkat cell RNA spiked in.

This clonotype appeared many times. This chain connects TRBV28 to TRBJ2-3; D is undetermined. The CDR3 sequence is 14 residues long. The V gene lost 3 bases and the J gene lost 0 bases, with 7 bases spanning the gap. From germline, CDR1 is MDHEN and CDR2 SYDVKM. The CDR3: CASSLRRSTDTQYF. In DNA, the CDR3 is TGTGCCAGCAGTTTGCGGCGGAGCACAGATACGCAGTATTTT.

The V gene is TRBV20-1, the J gene TRBJ2-1; D is uncertain. The end of the DNA aligns better with TRBJ2-7, so the J call may be wrong. The CDR3 totals 12 residues. Germline CDR1 is DFQATT and CDR2 is SNEGSKA (reference sequence). As DNA, the CDR3 is TGCAGTGCTCGAACTGGTGGACCGGAGCAGTACTTC. Its translation: CSARTGGPEQYF.

Notes on this clonotype: The conserved phenylalanine or tryptophan normally closing the CDR3 is absent here, so this likely arose from a read error. This chain links TRBV7-2 with TRBJ2-7; D remains ambiguous. Germline values: CDR1 SGHTA, CDR2 FQGNSA. Trimming took off 4 bases at V and 3 bases at J, with 7 bases between the two ends. The CDR3 runs 12 residues. DNA of the CDR3: TGTGCCAGCAGCTCCCCGGACTACGAGCAGTACATC. Protein sequence: CASSSPDYEQYI.

This clonotype appeared many times. This chain uses TRBV28 with TRBJ2-3, with 9 nucleotides matching TRBD1. This CDR3 has 14 amino acids. With V trimmed by 10 bases and J by 1 base, 6 bases remained unmatched. CDR1 and CDR2 from the germline V gene are MDHEN and SYDVKM. DNA of the CDR3: TGTGCCATTGACAGGGGGTGGGGCACAGATACGCAGTATTTT. Its translation is CAIDRGWGTDTQYF.

As to this clonotype: A clone one base away is much larger, so this may be a read error. The gene calls are TRBV5-4 and TRBJ1-1; 10 nucleotides line up with TRBD1. The ends lost 0 bases at V and 6 bases at J; junction bases unmatched: 11. Germline loops: CDR1 SGHNT, CDR2 YYREEE (reference sequence). The CDR3 consists of 17 residues. The CDR3 coding sequence is TGTGCCAGCAGCTTGGCGTTGGGGACAGGGGTAGGCGCTGAAGCTTTCTTT. This sequence encodes CASSLALGTGVGAEAFF.

This clonotype has a single count. Just one base apart from a much larger clone, this may be a read error. It is likely a read error, because the conserved phenylalanine at the end of the CDR3 is missing. The V gene is TRBV11-1, the J gene TRBJ2-3; D gene unclear. Germline V gene lookup returns CDR1 SGHAT and CDR2 FQDESV (reference sequence). The length of the CDR3 is 15 residues. Between the trimmed V and J ends, which lost 7 bases and 0 bases, there was a span of 14 bases. The CDR3 region has the DNA TGTGCCAGCACCCAGACTTGGCGGAGCACAGATACGCAGTATATT. Its translation: CASTQTWRSTDTQYI.

For this clonotype: A read error may explain this, as a much larger clone is one base away. The chain couples TRBV12-3 or TRBV12-4 to TRBJ2-3, with 15 bases identical to TRBD2. V shed 6 bases and J 5 bases; nucleotides not matched to a gene: 9. This CDR3 is built from 17 residues. The CDR3: CASSIGLAGGPKDTQYF. The CDR3 DNA sequence: TGTGCCAGCAGCATAGGACTAGCGGGAGGGCCGAAAGATACGCAGTATTTT.

Points on this clonotype: A much larger clone lies one base from this, so it may be a read error. The chain has TRBV28 and TRBJ2-5; 8 nucleotides line up with TRBD1. TRBJ2-1 matches the DNA end more closely, so the J call is doubtful. Germline CDR1 and CDR2: MDHEN and SYDVKM. The CDR3 length is 14 residues. In nucleotides, the CDR3 is TGTGCCAGCAGTTTAGGGACAGGACAAGAGACCCAGTTCTTC. Its translation: CASSLGTGQETQFF.